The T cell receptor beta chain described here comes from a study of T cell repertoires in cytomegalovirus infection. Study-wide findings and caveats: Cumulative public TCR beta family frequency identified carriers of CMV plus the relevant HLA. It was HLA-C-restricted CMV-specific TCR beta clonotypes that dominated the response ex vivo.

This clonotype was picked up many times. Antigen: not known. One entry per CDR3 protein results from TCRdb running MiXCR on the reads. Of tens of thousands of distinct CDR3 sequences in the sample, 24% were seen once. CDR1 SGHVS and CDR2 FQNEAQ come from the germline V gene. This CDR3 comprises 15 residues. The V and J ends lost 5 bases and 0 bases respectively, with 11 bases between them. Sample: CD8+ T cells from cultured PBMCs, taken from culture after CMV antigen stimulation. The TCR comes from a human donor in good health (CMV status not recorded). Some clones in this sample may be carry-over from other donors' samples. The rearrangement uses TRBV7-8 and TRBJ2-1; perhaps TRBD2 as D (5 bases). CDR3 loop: CASSPGGSSYNEQFF. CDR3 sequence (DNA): TGTGCCAGCAGCCCTGGAGGTAGCTCCTACAATGAGCAGTTCTTC.